Presented here are 17 T cell receptor beta chains from one specimen sequenced in a study of cytomegalovirus exposure and HLA in healthy donors. The PCR was carried out with 60 Vbeta primers and 13 Jbeta primers. Sequenced by immunoSEQ multiplex PCR; TCRdb stores in-frame clones only, minus some. The sample holds approximately 170,000 clones, more than 70% seen once. What was sequenced was PBMCs. Receptors were obtained from a man aged 25-40 years in good health and CMV-seropositive.

With regard to this clone: The junction does not match germline at one end; this may be a read error. The J gene is TRBJ2-3, the V gene TRBV7-2; 8 positions agree with TRBD2. In germline, CDR1 is SGHTA, CDR2 FQGNSA. This CDR3 has 13 residues. The CDR3 DNA follows: TGTGCCAGCAGCTCCCGGGGCAGCCGGGGGGGACATTTT. Translation gives CASSSRGSRGGHF.

This chain links TRBV5-8 with TRBJ1-1; a possible D gene is TRBD1 (6 bases). This CDR3 region has 14 residues. Trimming left V 3 bases short and J 5 bases short, with 14 bases between. CDR1 is SGHTS and CDR2 is YDEGEE in the germline V gene. The CDR3 nucleotides read TGTGCCAGCAGCTCGCCGGGGGGGCGGACTGAAGCTTTCTTT. Amino acids: CASSSPGGRTEAFF.

V and J are TRBV29-1 and TRBJ2-1; perhaps TRBD1 as D (5 bases). The CDR3 is 11 residues long. Trimming took off 3 bases at V and 10 bases at J, with 10 bases between the two ends. Per germline, CDR1 SQVTM and CDR2 ANQGSEA. In nucleotides, the CDR3 is TGCAGCGTTGACTATGGACAAGAGCAGTTCTTC. Its translation: CSVDYGQEQFF.

The CDR3 region is CASRTGGNTGELFF. The CDR3, as DNA: TGTGCCAGCAGGACAGGGGGCAACACCGGGGAGCTGTTTTTT. The V and J genes are TRBV14 and TRBJ2-2; 10 nucleotides align to TRBD1. This CDR3 comprises 14 residues. V shed 6 bases and J 2 bases; nucleotides not matched to a gene: 0. CDR1 is SGHDN and CDR2 is FVKESK in the germline V gene. The whole variable domain, filled in from reference TRBV14 and TRBJ2-2, reads EAGVTQFPSHSVIEKGQTVTLRCDPISGHDNLYWYRRVMGKEIKFLLHFVKESKQDESGMPNNRFLAERTGGTYSTLKVQPAELEDSGVYFCASRTGGNTGELFFGEGSRLTVL.

The chain's CDR3 is CASSVTSTGGAFF. In DNA, the CDR3 is TGTGCCAGCAGCGTAACATCGACAGGCGGAGCTTTCTTT. The rearrangement joins TRBV9 to TRBJ1-1; possibly TRBD1 for D (6 bases). The germline V gene has CDR1 SGDLS and CDR2 YYNGEE. Trimming removed 1 base at V and 10 bases at J, with 14 bases between. This CDR3 spans 13 amino acids.

V usage is TRBV14 and J usage is TRBJ2-4; D gene uncertain. Trimming stripped 0 bases from V and 0 bases from J, with 6 bases between. CDR1 and CDR2 (germline): SGHDN, FVKESK. CDR3 length: 15 amino acids. The CDR3 DNA reads as TGTGCCAGCAGCCAAGATGGGCTAGCCAAAAACATTCAGTACTTC. This sequence encodes CASSQDGLAKNIQYF.

The chain recombines TRBV4-3 with TRBJ1-1, with a weak D call TRBD1 (6 bases). Germline CDR1 LGHNA, CDR2 YSLEER. The length of the CDR3 is 13 residues. Trimming took 3 bases from V and 3 from J, leaving 8 bases between them. The CDR3 loop reads CASSHNRDTEAFF. The DNA of the CDR3 is TGCGCCAGCAGCCATAACAGGGACACTGAAGCTTTCTTT.

This rearrangement joins TRBV30 to TRBJ2-7, with 9 bases matching TRBD1. This CDR3 contains 14 residues. Trimming removed 2 bases from V and 6 bases from J; junction bases left unmatched: 8. Germline V gene lookup returns CDR1 GTSNPN and CDR2 SVGIG (reference sequence). In DNA, the CDR3 is TGTGCCTGGAGTCGCCGGGACAGGGTTGGCGAGCAGTACTTC. Translating it yields CAWSRRDRVGEQYF.

V and J are TRBV2 and TRBJ2-5; 7 bases match TRBD1. CDR1 SNHLY and CDR2 FYNNEI come from the germline V gene. Unmatched junction bases numbered 6, after V lost 3 bases and J lost 5 bases. There are 14 residues in the CDR3. CDR3 protein: CASSERSGGETQYF. The CDR3 DNA follows: TGTGCCAGCAGTGAGAGGTCAGGGGGTGAGACCCAGTACTTC.

The V call is TRBV14, the J call TRBJ1-2, with 8 bases aligning to TRBD1. Germline V gene lookup returns CDR1 SGHDN and CDR2 FVKESK. The CDR3 is 17 residues long. The J segment lost 0 bases and the V segment lost 3 bases, leaving 9 bases of the junction unmatched. CDR3 DNA: TGTGCCAGCAGCCAGTTGACAGGGGACGAACCTAACTATGGCTACACCTTC. Translated, it gives CASSQLTGDEPNYGYTF.

This clone is a singleton in its sample. The chain employs TRBV29-1 and TRBJ1-1; D perhaps matches TRBD1 (5 bases). V lost 7 bases and J 4 bases, leaving 16 bases between the germline ends. Germline lookup yields CDR1 SQVTM and CDR2 ANQGSEA. The CDR3 has 13 residues. CDR3 DNA sequence: TGCAGCGGCTTGGAGTTGGGGGGCACTGAAGCTTTCTTT. Translating it yields CSGLELGGTEAFF.

The rearrangement uses TRBV10-1 and TRBJ2-2, with TRBD1 as a possible D gene (7 bases). CDR1 is WNHNN and CDR2 is SYGVQD in the germline V gene (reference sequence). There are 15 residues in the CDR3. The V end lost 5 bases, the J end lost 3 bases, and 13 bases lay between the germline ends. The CDR3 nucleotides read TGCGCCAGCAGTTCCGACAGGGAGGACACCGGGGAGCTGTTTTTT. It is translated as CASSSDREDTGELFF.

This chain joins TRBV7-2 and TRBJ2-1; D gene unclear. V lost 8 bases, J lost 14 bases, and 19 bases lay in between. The CDR3 contains 12 residues. CDR1 is SGHTA, CDR2 FQGNSA, per germline. CDR3 nucleotide sequence: TGTGCCAGCCTCCAACCCCGAGGCCGGAAGTTCTTC. It is translated as CASLQPRGRKFF. The complete variable domain, with remaining parts taken from reference TRBV7-2 and TRBJ2-1, reads GAGVSQSPSNKVTEKGKDVELRCDPISGHTALYWYRQSLGQGLEFLIYFQGNSAPDKSGLPSDRFSAERTGGSVSTLTIQRTQQEDSAVYLCASLQPRGRKFFGPGTRLTVL.

The J gene is TRBJ1-2, the V gene TRBV2; no clear D gene. CDR1 is SNHLY, CDR2 FYNNEI, per germline. Trimming took 6 bases from V and 4 from J, leaving 15 bases between them. The CDR3 loop spans 14 amino acids. The CDR3 DNA is TGTGCCAGCAGCGGGGAGGAGGCCCTCTATGGCTACACCTTC. Encoded protein: CASSGEEALYGYTF.

J is TRBJ2-1 and V is TRBV30, with TRBD2 identical over 14 bases. The J segment lost 8 bases and the V segment lost 2 bases, leaving 8 bases of the junction unmatched. The germline V gene encodes CDR1 GTSNPN and CDR2 SVGIG (reference sequence). CDR3 length equals 16 residues. The CDR3 bases are TGTGCCTGGAGTAAGGGACTAGCGGGAGCCGGCGATGAGCAGTTCTTC. This codes for CAWSKGLAGAGDEQFF.

The genes are TRBV7-2 and TRBJ2-5, with 12 bases that match TRBD2. Near its end, the DNA agrees better with TRBJ2-7, so the J call may be wrong. The CDR3 is 16 residues long. Looked up from germline, CDR1 is SGHTA and CDR2 is FQGNSA. In DNA form, the CDR3 reads TGTGCCAGCAGCTTAGCTACTAGCGGGGGGACCTACGAGCAGTACTTC. Translating gives CASSLATSGGTYEQYF.

This chain uses TRBV15 with TRBJ2-6; 7 bases map to TRBD1. Unmatched junction bases numbered 7, after V lost 1 base and J lost 4 bases. The CDR3 runs 17 residues. Germline CDR1 and CDR2: LNHNV and YYDKDF (reference sequence). Written as DNA, the CDR3 is TGTGCCACCAGCAGAGGCCACAGGGGTTCCGGGGCCAACGTCCTGACTTTC. Amino acid sequence: CATSRGHRGSGANVLTF.